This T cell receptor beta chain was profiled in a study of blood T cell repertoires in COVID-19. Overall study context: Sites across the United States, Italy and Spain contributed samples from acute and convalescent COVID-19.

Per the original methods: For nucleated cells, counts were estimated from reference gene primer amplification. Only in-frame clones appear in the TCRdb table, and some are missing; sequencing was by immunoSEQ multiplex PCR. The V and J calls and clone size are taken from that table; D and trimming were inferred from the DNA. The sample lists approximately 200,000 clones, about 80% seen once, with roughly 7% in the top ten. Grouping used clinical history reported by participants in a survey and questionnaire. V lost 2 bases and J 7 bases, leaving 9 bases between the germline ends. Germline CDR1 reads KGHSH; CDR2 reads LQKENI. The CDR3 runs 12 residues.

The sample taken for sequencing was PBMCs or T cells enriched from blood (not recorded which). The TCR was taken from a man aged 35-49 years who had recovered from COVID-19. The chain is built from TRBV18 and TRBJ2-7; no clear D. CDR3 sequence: CASSPVFGEQYF. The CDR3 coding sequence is TGTGCCAGCTCACCAGTCTTCGGGGAGCAGTACTTC.